This T cell receptor beta chain was observed in a study of technical replicates of blood from several donors. This clone came up once. The CDR3 runs to 14 residues. The germline V gene has CDR1 MRHNA and CDR2 SNTAGT. Trimming took 2 bases from V and 6 from J, leaving 13 bases between them. Assay used: immunoSEQ multiplex PCR; TCRdb lists only in-frame clones, some missing. Of roughly 100,000 clones listed, approximately 96% are singletons. The chain uses TRBV6-4 and TRBJ1-2, with D unresolved. This receptor was identified in a human donor in good health. The sequencing input was T cells isolated from PBMCs. CDR3 amino acids: CASSDRAGVDGYTF. CDR3 coding DNA: TGTGCCAGCAGTGACCGTGCCGGGGTCGATGGCTACACCTTC.